This TCR beta chain came from a study of T cell responses to AZD1222 COVID-19 vaccine. Concerning this clone: The antigen is unknown.

V shed 2 bases and J shed 4 bases, with 8 bases lying between them. This CDR3 has 13 residues. Germline V gene sequence: CDR1 MNHEY, CDR2 SVGAGI. Second-dose timings of about 4 or about 12 weeks were pooled. Using immunoSEQ multiplex PCR, the repertoire was profiled, and TCRdb retains in-frame clones only, with some absent. Found here are 150,000 or so clones, 94% of them singletons; the top ten hold roughly 5.6%. Points from the study as a whole: It should be noted that donors were predominantly white British and more often female, and clonal diversity was possibly underestimated. The CD4 TCRs associated with vaccination extended across spike and predominated at 160-218 and 743-854. Reports indicate that nearly half of spike-specific TCRs are directed at unmutated variant regions.

This clonotype was obtained from an adult who received the AZD1222 COVID-19 vaccine. The rearrangement joins TRBV6-5 to TRBJ1-2; tentative D call: TRBD1 (5 bases). Sequenced here: peripheral blood, sampled 28 days after the second AZD1222 dose. The CDR3 DNA reads TGTGCCAGCAGTTACGGGGGAGTCTATGGCTACACCTTC. Translated: CASSYGGVYGYTF.